The 32 T cell receptor beta chains below all came from one sample that was sequenced in a study of technical replicates of blood from a handful of donors. Measured with immunoSEQ multiplex PCR; TCRdb has only the in-frame clones, and not every one. The sample yields 95,000 to 100,000 clones, nearly 97% seen once. Sequencing was performed on T cells isolated from PBMCs. The receptors originated from a human donor in good health.

V and J are TRBV19 and TRBJ1-5, with TRBD1 as a possible D gene (5 bases). The length of the CDR3 is 16 residues. Per germline, CDR1 LNHDA and CDR2 SQIVND (reference sequence). The V and J ends lost 6 bases and 3 bases respectively, with 18 bases between them. The CDR3 DNA follows: TGTGCCAGTAGCTCATATGGGAGGGGATACAATCAGCCCCAGCATTTT. It yields the protein CASSSYGRGYNQPQHF.

The gene calls are TRBV6-5 and TRBJ2-5; 7 bases align to TRBD2. V shed 0 bases and J 9 bases; nucleotides not matched to a gene: 13. There are 16 residues in the CDR3. Germline-derived CDR1 and CDR2 are MNHEY and SVGAGI. The CDR3 DNA follows: TGTGCCAGCAGTTACTCCGGCGGGGCCGGGGGGAGGGCCCAGTACTTC. It codes for CASSYSGGAGGRAQYF.

The V gene is TRBV23-1, the J gene TRBJ1-6; D gene ambiguous. TRBV23-1 is recorded as an ORF, its role being uncertain. This CDR3 has 15 amino acids. Trimming took 11 bases from V and 9 from J, leaving 23 bases between them. The CDR3 loop reads CASSSSGGLSSPLHF. CDR3 nucleotides: TGCGCCTCGAGCTCAAGCGGAGGGCTAAGTTCACCCCTCCACTTT.

The chain has TRBV7-2 and TRBJ2-5; D is uncertain. Between the trimmed V and J ends, which lost 1 base and 5 bases, there was a span of 8 bases. The CDR3 is 13 residues long. CDR1 and CDR2 from the germline V gene are SGHTA and FQGNSA. For the CDR3, the DNA is TGTGCCAGCAGCTTAGGGGTGAGGGAGACCCAGTACTTC. This codes for CASSLGVRETQYF.

The chain links TRBV11-3 to TRBJ1-5, with no clear D. This CDR3 has 13 amino acids. Trimming took off 1 base at V and 5 bases at J, with 6 bases between the two ends. CDR1 is SGHNT and CDR2 is YENEEA in the germline V gene. The chain's CDR3 is CASSLVPDQPQHF. For the CDR3, the DNA is TGTGCCAGCAGCTTAGTTCCCGATCAGCCCCAGCATTTT.

The CDR3: CASWGADPKGYTF. DNA of the CDR3: TGTGCCAGTTGGGGCGCGGACCCTAAAGGCTACACCTTC. V gene TRBV6-1 combines with J gene TRBJ1-2; tentative D call: TRBD1 (5 bases). V was clipped by 9 bases and J by 8 bases, with 19 bases between them. The germline V gene has CDR1 MNHNS and CDR2 SASEGT. CDR3 length: 13 amino acids.

The CDR3 bases are TGCGCCAGTGCGGGTGCCGCTAGCACAGATACGCAGTATTTT. Translation: CASAGAASTDTQYF. The rearrangement uses TRBV5-1 and TRBJ2-3; D is perhaps TRBD2 (5 bases). CDR1 is SGHRS, CDR2 YFSETQ, per germline. The V gene lost 8 bases and the J gene lost 0 bases, with 13 bases spanning the gap. This CDR3 comprises 14 residues.

The chain recombines TRBV5-1 with TRBJ2-7; TRBD1 aligns across 12 bases. The V and J ends lost 3 bases and 4 bases, in that order; junction bases with no gene match: 5. This CDR3 spans 15 amino acids. The germline CDR1 and CDR2 sequences are SGHRS and YFSETQ. The CDR3 DNA follows: TGCGCCAGCAGCTCTGGGACAGGGGGCATGTACGAGCAGTACTTC. Translating it yields CASSSGTGGMYEQYF.

The rearrangement joins TRBV7-9 to TRBJ2-1; the match to TRBD2 covers 12 bases. J lost 10 bases, V lost 3 bases, and 10 bases had no gene match. Germline V gene sequence: CDR1 SEHNR, CDR2 FQNEAQ (reference sequence). The CDR3 spans 16 residues. CDR3 residues: CASSFRTSGTGEEQFF. CDR3 sequence (DNA): TGTGCCAGCAGCTTCCGGACTAGCGGGACTGGAGAAGAGCAGTTCTTC. The full variable domain, its missing parts supplied by reference TRBV7-9 and TRBJ2-1, is DTGVSQNPRHKITKRGQNVTFRCDPISEHNRLYWYRQTLGQGPEFLTYFQNEAQLEKSRLLSDRFSAERPKGSFSTLEIQRTEQGDSAMYLCASSFRTSGTGEEQFFGPGTRLTVL.

This clone was picked up one time. The rearrangement joins TRBV6-1 to TRBJ1-4; D unresolved. Germline V gene lookup returns CDR1 MNHNS and CDR2 SASEGT. The CDR3 is 14 residues long. V was shortened by 4 bases and J by 3 bases, with 9 bases between the two germline ends. The CDR3 DNA follows: TGTGCCAGCAGTGTATTCGGGTCTAATGAAAAACTGTTTTTT. Translation gives CASSVFGSNEKLFF.

The V call is TRBV27, the J call TRBJ1-1, with 10 bases identical to TRBD1. The germline V gene has CDR1 MNHEY and CDR2 SMNVEV (reference sequence). After removal of 4 bases from V and 10 bases from J, the junction contained 6 bases not matched to a gene. CDR3 length: 13 amino acids. CDR3 nucleotide sequence: TGTGCCAGCAGTTCCCACGACAGGGGGCGAGCTTTCTTT. This translates into CASSSHDRGRAFF.

The chain is built from TRBV4-1 and TRBJ2-6; TRBD1 matches at 8 bases. Per the germline V gene, CDR1 is MGHRA and CDR2 is YSYEKL. The CDR3 is 17 amino acids. The ends lost 6 bases at V and 3 bases at J; junction bases unmatched: 10. The chain's CDR3 is CASSRGARGRGANVLTF. The CDR3, as DNA: TGCGCCAGCAGTCGCGGGGCCAGGGGGCGTGGGGCCAACGTCCTGACTTTC.

The chain recombines TRBV5-1 with TRBJ2-1; unclear D gene. The V gene's germline CDR1 is SGHRS and CDR2 YFSETQ. Trimming cost V 3 bases and J 6 bases, with 4 bases left between them. This CDR3 is 11 amino acids long. The CDR3 DNA reads TGCGCCAGCAGCTACAGCAATGAGCAGTTCTTC. As protein: CASSYSNEQFF.

The gene calls are TRBV5-4 and TRBJ2-1; TRBD2 agrees at 7 bases. Trimming removed 7 bases from V and 5 bases from J; junction bases left unmatched: 9. The CDR3 spans 14 residues. Germline lookup yields CDR1 SGHNT and CDR2 YYREEE (reference sequence). Here the CDR3 DNA reads TGTGCCAGCGAGCTCGGGGGGTATAACAATGAGCAGTTCTTC. Its translation: CASELGGYNNEQFF.

DNA of the CDR3: TGTGCCAGCAACGACATTGGTAATAGCAATCAGCCCCAGCATTTT. It codes for CASNDIGNSNQPQHF. The V call is TRBV28, the J call TRBJ1-5; D is undetermined. The ends were cut back, 7 bases at V and 0 bases at J, with 13 bases in the middle. Germline-derived CDR1 and CDR2 are MDHEN and SYDVKM. There are 15 residues in the CDR3.

The chain links TRBV28 to TRBJ1-2, with a possible D match to TRBD1 (6 bases). The CDR3 loop spans 13 amino acids. V dropped 5 bases and J dropped 3 bases, with 10 bases sitting between them. CDR1 MDHEN and CDR2 SYDVKM come from the germline V gene. CDR3 in DNA: TGTGCCAGCAGTCCTCGACAGGACTATGGCTACACCTTC. Its translation: CASSPRQDYGYTF.

This clone was picked up one time. The V and J genes are TRBV7-2 and TRBJ2-5; 15 nucleotides align to TRBD2. V gave up 4 bases and J gave up 7 bases; unmatched junction bases: 1. The CDR3 loop spans 14 amino acids. Germline CDR1 and CDR2: SGHTA and FQGNSA. The CDR3 reads CASSSGLAGGTQYF. CDR3 DNA sequence: TGTGCCAGCAGCTCGGGACTAGCGGGGGGGACCCAGTACTTC.

This clone was recorded only once. V usage is TRBV11-2 and J usage is TRBJ2-3; 9 positions agree with TRBD1. CDR3 length: 15 amino acids. Germline assignment: CDR1 SGHAT and CDR2 FQNNGV. Unmatched junction bases numbered 3, after V lost 3 bases and J lost 2 bases. The CDR3 DNA sequence: TGTGCCAGCAGCTTGGGGACAGGGCACACAGATACGCAGTATTTT. It translates to CASSLGTGHTDTQYF.

The chain combines TRBV28 with TRBJ2-1; TRBD1 might be the D (6 bases). Germline V gene sequence: CDR1 MDHEN, CDR2 SYDVKM. The CDR3 sequence is 13 residues long. Trimming shortened V by 6 bases and J by 6 bases, and 12 bases separated the two germline ends. This CDR3 is CASRRTVVNEQFF. The CDR3 nucleotides are TGTGCCAGCAGGAGGACAGTTGTCAATGAGCAGTTCTTC.

The V gene is TRBV5-1, the J gene TRBJ2-7; no definite D call. Looked up from germline, CDR1 is SGHRS and CDR2 is YFSETQ. V lost 0 bases to trimming and J lost 4 bases, with 14 bases between them. The CDR3 extends over 15 amino acids. The CDR3, as DNA: TGCGCCAGCAGCTTGGCGGGTTCCCCTCTTTACGAGCAGTACTTC. Protein product: CASSLAGSPLYEQYF. The full variable domain, in which reference TRBV5-1 and TRBJ2-7 provide the parts outside the CDR3, is KAGVTQTPRYLIKTRGQQVTLSCSPISGHRSVSWYQQTPGQGLQFLFEYFSETQRNKGNFPGRFSGRQFSNSRSEMNVSTLELGDSALYLCASSLAGSPLYEQYFGPGTRLTVT.

The chain joins TRBV7-2 to TRBJ2-7; TRBD2 matches 9 bases. Per germline, CDR1 SGHTA and CDR2 FQGNSA. The CDR3 sequence is 17 residues long. J gave up 2 bases and V 2 bases, and 10 bases lay outside the gene matches. CDR3 residues: CASSLTLAGVPPYEQYF. The CDR3 nucleotides are TGTGCCAGCAGCTTAACTTTAGCGGGAGTCCCCCCCTACGAGCAGTACTTC.

This clone was counted once. The chain uses TRBV19 and TRBJ2-1; D is undetermined. V was clipped by 5 bases and J by 5 bases, with 10 bases between them. The CDR3 spans 13 residues. CDR1 and CDR2 from the germline V gene are LNHDA and SQIVND (reference sequence). CDR3: CASSLFADNEQFF. The DNA for the CDR3 is TGTGCCAGTAGTCTATTCGCGGACAATGAGCAGTTCTTC.

This chain uses TRBV6-4 with TRBJ2-1, with 8 positions matching TRBD2. Germline CDR1 and CDR2: MRHNA and SNTAGT. The CDR3 runs to 15 residues. J gave up 5 bases and V 6 bases, and 9 bases lay outside the gene matches. CDR3 loop: CASRALAGVNNEQFF. The CDR3 DNA sequence: TGTGCCAGCAGGGCCCTAGCGGGCGTTAACAATGAGCAGTTCTTC.

The chain links TRBV5-1 to TRBJ2-3; tentatively, D is TRBD1 (5 bases). Germline assignment: CDR1 SGHRS and CDR2 YFSETQ. The CDR3 contains 14 residues. Deletions cut 0 bases from V and 5 bases from J, with 10 bases between. For the CDR3, the DNA is TGCGCCAGCAGCTTGGAGTCGACAGTAGATACGCAGTATTTT. Translated: CASSLESTVDTQYF.

This clone came up once. The chain combines TRBV28 with TRBJ2-2; the D gene is possibly TRBD1 (5 bases). The germline V gene encodes CDR1 MDHEN and CDR2 SYDVKM. The CDR3 covers 15 residues. The V end was cut by 4 bases, the J end by 3 bases, with 12 bases between. CDR3 DNA sequence: TGTGCCAGCAGTTCTTTCAGGGCGGACACCGGGGAGCTGTTTTTT. Amino acids: CASSSFRADTGELFF.

This rearrangement joins TRBV5-1 to TRBJ2-7, with 7 nucleotides matching TRBD2. This CDR3 region has 15 residues. V lost 7 bases, J lost 4 bases, and 14 bases stayed unmatched. The germline V gene encodes CDR1 SGHRS and CDR2 YFSETQ. CDR3 sequence reads: CASRSPGLAVYEQYF. CDR3 nucleotide sequence: TGCGCCAGCCGAAGTCCCGGCCTAGCGGTTTACGAGCAGTACTTC.

A note on this clone: At one boundary the junction diverges from the germline segment, which might be a read error. This rearrangement joins TRBV9 to TRBJ2-1; TRBD2 matches 9 bases. The length of the CDR3 is 15 residues. Per germline, CDR1 SGDLS and CDR2 YYNGEE. The CDR3 loop reads CASSVGGSGGNQQFF. The CDR3 nucleotides are TGTGCCAGCAGCGTAGGGGGTAGCGGGGGCAATCAGCAGTTCTTC.

The CDR3 DNA follows: TGTGCCAGCAGCCCGACTAGCGGGAAACTCTCCGAGTTGTATGAGCAGTTCTTC. The encoded protein is CASSPTSGKLSELYEQFF. The J gene is TRBJ2-1, the V gene TRBV7-9; TRBD2 agrees at 11 bases. The CDR3 has 18 residues. The V segment lost 5 bases and the J segment 8 bases; nucleotides outside the gene matches: 17. Germline CDR1 SEHNR, CDR2 FQNEAQ (reference sequence).

This sequence joins TRBV30 and TRBJ1-2; D gene ambiguous. The length of the CDR3 is 14 residues. The V end lost 0 bases, the J end lost 3 bases, and 11 bases lay between the germline ends. Germline values: CDR1 GTSNPN, CDR2 SVGIG (reference sequence). In nucleotides, the CDR3 is TGTGCCTGGAGTGTCCCCATATCAGACTATGGCTACACCTTC. Amino acid sequence: CAWSVPISDYGYTF.

The CDR3 region has the DNA TGTGCCAGTAGACTGAACTTAGGGGGGGGAGAGCATTTT. This sequence encodes CASRLNLGGGEHF. The V and J genes are TRBV19 and TRBJ1-5, with D maybe TRBD1 (6 bases). V was cut by 6 bases and J by 14 bases, with 20 bases left in between. The CDR3 contains 13 residues. Germline CDR1 reads LNHDA; CDR2 reads SQIVND (reference sequence).

The chain couples TRBV13 to TRBJ2-7, with D possibly TRBD1 on 6 matching bases. This CDR3 has 16 amino acids. The V end was cut by 5 bases, the J end by 2 bases, with 19 bases between. Germline CDR1 reads PRHDT; CDR2 reads FYEKMQ (reference sequence). The CDR3: CASSPPFGTGTYEQYF. The DNA of the CDR3 is TGTGCCAGCAGCCCTCCATTTGGAACAGGGACCTACGAGCAGTACTTC.

This clone was seen just once. The chain uses TRBV6-1 and TRBJ2-3; TRBD1 aligns across 9 bases. The junction had 6 bases not matched to a gene; V was cut back by 7 bases and J by 4 bases. This CDR3 region has 14 residues. Germline-derived CDR1 and CDR2 are MNHNS and SASEGT. CDR3 amino acids: CASTTGTGSDTQYF. DNA of the CDR3: TGTGCCAGCACCACCGGGACAGGGTCAGATACGCAGTATTTT.